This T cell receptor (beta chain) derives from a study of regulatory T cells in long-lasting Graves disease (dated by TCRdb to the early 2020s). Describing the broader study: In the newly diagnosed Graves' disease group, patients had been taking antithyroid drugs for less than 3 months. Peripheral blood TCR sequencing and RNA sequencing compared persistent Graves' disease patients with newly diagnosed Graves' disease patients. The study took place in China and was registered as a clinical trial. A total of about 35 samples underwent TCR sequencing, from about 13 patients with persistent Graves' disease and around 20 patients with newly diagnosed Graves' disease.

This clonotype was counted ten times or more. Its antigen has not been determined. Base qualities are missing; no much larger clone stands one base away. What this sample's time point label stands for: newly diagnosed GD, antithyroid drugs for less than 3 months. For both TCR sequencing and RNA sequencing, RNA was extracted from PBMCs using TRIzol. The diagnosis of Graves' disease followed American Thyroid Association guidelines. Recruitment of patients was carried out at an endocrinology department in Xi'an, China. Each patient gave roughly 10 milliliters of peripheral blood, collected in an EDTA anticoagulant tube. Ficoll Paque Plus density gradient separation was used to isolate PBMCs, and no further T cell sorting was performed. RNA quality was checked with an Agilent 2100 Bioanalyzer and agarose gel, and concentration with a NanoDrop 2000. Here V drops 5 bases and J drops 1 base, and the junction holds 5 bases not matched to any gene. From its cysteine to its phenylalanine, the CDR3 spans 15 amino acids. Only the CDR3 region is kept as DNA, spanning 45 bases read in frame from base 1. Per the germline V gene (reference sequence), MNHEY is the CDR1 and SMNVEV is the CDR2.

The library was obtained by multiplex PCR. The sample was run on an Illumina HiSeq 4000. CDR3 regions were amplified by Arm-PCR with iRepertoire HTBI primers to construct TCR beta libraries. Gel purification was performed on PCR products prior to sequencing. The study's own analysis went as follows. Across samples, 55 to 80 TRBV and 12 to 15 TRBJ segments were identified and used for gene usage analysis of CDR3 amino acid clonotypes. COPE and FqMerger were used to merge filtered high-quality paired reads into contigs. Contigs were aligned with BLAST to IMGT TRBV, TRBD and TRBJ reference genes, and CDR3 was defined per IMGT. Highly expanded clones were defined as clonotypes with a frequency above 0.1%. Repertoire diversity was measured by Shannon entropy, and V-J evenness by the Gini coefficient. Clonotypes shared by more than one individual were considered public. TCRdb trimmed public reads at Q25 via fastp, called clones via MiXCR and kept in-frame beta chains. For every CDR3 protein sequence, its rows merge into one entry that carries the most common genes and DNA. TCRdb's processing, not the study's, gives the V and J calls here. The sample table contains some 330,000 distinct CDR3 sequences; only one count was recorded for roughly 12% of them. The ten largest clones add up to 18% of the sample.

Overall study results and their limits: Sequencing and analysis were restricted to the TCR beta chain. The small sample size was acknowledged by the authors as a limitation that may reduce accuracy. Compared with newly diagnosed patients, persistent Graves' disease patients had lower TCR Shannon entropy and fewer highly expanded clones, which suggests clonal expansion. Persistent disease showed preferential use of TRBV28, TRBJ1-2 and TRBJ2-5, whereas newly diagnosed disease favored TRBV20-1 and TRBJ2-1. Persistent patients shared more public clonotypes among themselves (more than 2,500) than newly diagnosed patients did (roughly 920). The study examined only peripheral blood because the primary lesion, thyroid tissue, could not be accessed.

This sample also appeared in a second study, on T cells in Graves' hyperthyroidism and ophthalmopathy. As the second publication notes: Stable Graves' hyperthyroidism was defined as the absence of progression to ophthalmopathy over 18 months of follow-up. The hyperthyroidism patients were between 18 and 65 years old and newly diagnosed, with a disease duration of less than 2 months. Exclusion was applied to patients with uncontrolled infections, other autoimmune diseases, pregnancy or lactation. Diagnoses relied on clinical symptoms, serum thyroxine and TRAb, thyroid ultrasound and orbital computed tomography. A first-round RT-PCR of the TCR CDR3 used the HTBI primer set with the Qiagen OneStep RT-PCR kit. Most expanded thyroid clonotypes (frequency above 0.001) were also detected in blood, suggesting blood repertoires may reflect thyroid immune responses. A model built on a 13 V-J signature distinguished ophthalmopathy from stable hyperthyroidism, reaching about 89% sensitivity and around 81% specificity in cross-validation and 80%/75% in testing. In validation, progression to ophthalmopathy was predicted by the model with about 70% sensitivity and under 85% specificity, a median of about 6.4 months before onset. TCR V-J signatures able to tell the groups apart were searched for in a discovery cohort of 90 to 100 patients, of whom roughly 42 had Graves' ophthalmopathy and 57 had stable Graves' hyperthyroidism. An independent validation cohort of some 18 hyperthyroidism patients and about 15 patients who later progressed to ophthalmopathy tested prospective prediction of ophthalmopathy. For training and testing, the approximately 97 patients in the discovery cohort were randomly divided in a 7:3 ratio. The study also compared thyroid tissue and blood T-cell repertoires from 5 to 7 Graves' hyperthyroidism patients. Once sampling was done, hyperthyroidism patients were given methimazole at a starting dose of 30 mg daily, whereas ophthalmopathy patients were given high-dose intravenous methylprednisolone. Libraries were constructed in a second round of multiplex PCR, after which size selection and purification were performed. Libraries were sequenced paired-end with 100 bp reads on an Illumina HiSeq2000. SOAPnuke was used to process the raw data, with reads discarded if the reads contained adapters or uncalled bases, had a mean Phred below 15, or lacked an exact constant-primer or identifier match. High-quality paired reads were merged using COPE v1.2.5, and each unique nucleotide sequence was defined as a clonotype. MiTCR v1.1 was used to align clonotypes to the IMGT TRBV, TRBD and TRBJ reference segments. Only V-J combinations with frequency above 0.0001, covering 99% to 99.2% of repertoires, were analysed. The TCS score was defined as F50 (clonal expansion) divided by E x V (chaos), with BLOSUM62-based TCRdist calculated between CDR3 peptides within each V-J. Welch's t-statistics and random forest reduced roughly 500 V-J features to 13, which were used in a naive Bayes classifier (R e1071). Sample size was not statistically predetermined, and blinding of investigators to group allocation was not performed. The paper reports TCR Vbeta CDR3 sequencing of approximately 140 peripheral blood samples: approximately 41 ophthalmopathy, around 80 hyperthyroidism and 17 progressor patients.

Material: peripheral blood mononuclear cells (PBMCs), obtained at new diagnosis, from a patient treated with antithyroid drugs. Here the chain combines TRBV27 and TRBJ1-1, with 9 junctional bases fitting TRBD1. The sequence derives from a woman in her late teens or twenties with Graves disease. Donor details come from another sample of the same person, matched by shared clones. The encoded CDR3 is CASSKDRGWNTEAFF. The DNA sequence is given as TGTGCCAGCAGTAAGGACAGGGGATGGAACACTGAAGCTTTCTTT.